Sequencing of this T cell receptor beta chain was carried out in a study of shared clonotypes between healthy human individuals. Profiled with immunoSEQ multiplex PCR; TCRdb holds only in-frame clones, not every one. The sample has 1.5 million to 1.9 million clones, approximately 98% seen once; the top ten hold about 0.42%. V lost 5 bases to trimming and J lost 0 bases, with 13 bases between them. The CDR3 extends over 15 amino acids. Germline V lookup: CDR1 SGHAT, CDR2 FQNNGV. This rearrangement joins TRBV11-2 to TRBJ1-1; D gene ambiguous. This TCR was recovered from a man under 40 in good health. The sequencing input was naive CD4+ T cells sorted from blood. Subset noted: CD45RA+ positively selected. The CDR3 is CASSHPTGLNTEAFF. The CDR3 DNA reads TGTGCCAGCAGCCACCCGACGGGCCTGAACACTGAAGCTTTCTTT.